These T cell receptor beta chains were read from a single sample in a study of pediatric ulcerative colitis. Libraries were prepared by immunoSEQ multiplex PCR; TCRdb keeps only in-frame clonotypes and omits some of them. The sample carries about 64,000 clones, approximately 87% recorded once. The specimen sequenced was blood. These receptors all come from a boy between 10 and 17 years old with severe ulcerative colitis. CDR3s include the opening cysteine and the closing phenylalanine or tryptophan. The D gene is left open where the match is weak. Clone size is not always given. Where it is, it says once, few, many or a class for expanded clones.

TRBV11-2	.	.	TRBJ2-2	TGTGCCAGCAGCTTAGGAGGGTGGGACCTAAGGACCGGGGAGCTGTTTTTT	CASSLGGWDLRTGELFF
TRBV19	.	.	TRBJ2-3	TGTGCCAGCTCGGACGGAAGAATGTCAGATACGCAGTATTTT	CASSDGRMSDTQYF
TRBV5-6	.	.	TRBJ2-5	TGTGCCAGCAGCAGCGGACCTCAGGGGACCCAGTACTTC	CASSSGPQGTQYF
TRBV5-1	.	.	TRBJ2-7	TGCGCCAGCAGCTTGGTCGTTTCCTACGAGCAGTACTTC	CASSLVVSYEQYF
TRBV14	.	.	TRBJ2-7	TGTGCCAGCAGCCGCAACCGGGACTACGAGCAGTACTTC	CASSRNRDYEQYF
TRBV2	.	.	TRBJ1-2	TGTGCCAGCAGTGAGGCGGCGGGGAACTATGGCTACACCTTC	CASSEAAGNYGYTF
TRBV2	.	.	TRBJ2-6	TGTGCCAGCAGCCGGGTCTCAGGCTCTGGGGCCAACGTCCTGACTTTC	CASSRVSGSGANVLTF
TRBV9	.	.	TRBJ1-2	TGTGCCAGCAGCGTCGGTGGCTATGGCTACACCTTC	CASSVGGYGYTF
TRBV28	TRBD1	.	TRBJ1-4	TGTGCCAGCAGTACCGGAACAGGGGATGGGGAAAAACTGTTTTTT	CASSTGTGDGEKLFF
TRBV7-2	TRBD2	.	TRBJ2-7	TGTGCCAGCAGCTTAACGCCCGGGACTAGCGGGAGTTTCAACTACGAGCAGTACTTC	CASSLTPGTSGSFNYEQYF
TRBV15	TRBD1	.	TRBJ1-3	TGTGCCACCAGCAGAGTCGAGGGGGCGACTGGAAACACCATATATTTT	CATSRVEGATGNTIYF
TRBV7-2	.	.	TRBJ2-5	TGTGCCAGCAGCTTAGACTATGTGGAGACCCAGTACTTC	CASSLDYVETQYF
TRBV19	.	.	TRBJ2-7	TGTGCCAGTAGTATAGGGGCCCACGAGCAGTACTTC	CASSIGAHEQYF
TRBV7-2	.	.	TRBJ2-5	TGTGCCAGCACCCGGGGGACAGCACAAGAGACCCAGTACTTC	CASTRGTAQETQYF
TRBV6-1	.	.	TRBJ1-2	TGTGCCAGCAGTGAAGTGGGGGTAGCGGGCTACACCTTC	CASSEVGVAGYTF
TRBV7-2	.	.	TRBJ1-2	TGTGCCAGCAGCGTCGGGCCTTATGGCTACACCTTC	CASSVGPYGYTF
TRBV7-6	TRBD2	.	TRBJ2-1	TGTGCCAGCAGCTCCCCTCTATCCAGCGGGAGGGCCGGGAATGAGCAGTTCTTC	CASSSPLSSGRAGNEQFF
TRBV7-9	.	.	TRBJ1-1	TGTGCCAGCAGCTTAAGGGGGGGCACTGAAGCTTTCTTT	CASSLRGGTEAFF
TRBV28	.	.	TRBJ1-2	TGTGCCAGCAGTCTCGACTATGGCTACACCTTC	CASSLDYGYTF
TRBV7-9	.	.	TRBJ1-1	TGTGCCAGCAGCTCGTGGCCTGAAGCTTTCTTT	CASSSWPEAFF
TRBV7-9	.	.	TRBJ1-5	TGTGCCAGCAGCTTTGGGGGGGATAGCAATCAGCCCCAGCATTTT	CASSFGGDSNQPQHF
TRBV27	TRBD1	.	TRBJ1-2	TGTGCCAGCAGGGGGACAGGGGATGGGGGCTACACCTTC	CASRGTGDGGYTF
TRBV6-5	.	.	TRBJ2-7	TGTGCCAGCAGTCGCGACCCCTACGAGCAGTACTTC	CASSRDPYEQYF
TRBV7-8	.	.	TRBJ2-2	TGTGCCAGCAGCTTAGGGCGGTGGACCGGGGAGCTGTTTTTT	CASSLGRWTGELFF
TRBV27	.	.	TRBJ2-7	TGTGCCAGCAGTCTGGGCCGCCATCCTGGGGAGCAGTACTTC	CASSLGRHPGEQYF
TRBV14	TRBD2	.	TRBJ2-7	TGTGCCAGCAGCCAGAGGACTAGCGGGATCTCCTACGAGCAGTACTTC	CASSQRTSGISYEQYF
TRBV9	.	once	TRBJ2-2	TGTGCCAGCAGCGTAGCTAAGGGGACCGGGGAGCTGTTTTTT	CASSVAKGTGELFF
TRBV29-1	TRBD2	.	TRBJ2-1	TGCAGCGTCTTAGATAGCGGGAGAAGTAATGAGCAGTTCTTC	CSVLDSGRSNEQFF
TRBV10-3	TRBD1	.	TRBJ1-1	TGTGCCATCAGTGGAGGGACAGGTTTGGTAGACACTGAAGCTTTCTTT	CAISGGTGLVDTEAFF
TRBV7-8	.	once	TRBJ1-5	TGTGCCAGCAGCTTAGCACTCGGGGGATTGAGCAATCAGCCCCAGCATTTT	CASSLALGGLSNQPQHF
TRBV19	TRBD1	.	TRBJ1-5	TGTGCCAGTTTCTTACACAGGGGAATAGAGTCGGGCAATCAGCCCCAGCATTTT	CASFLHRGIESGNQPQHF